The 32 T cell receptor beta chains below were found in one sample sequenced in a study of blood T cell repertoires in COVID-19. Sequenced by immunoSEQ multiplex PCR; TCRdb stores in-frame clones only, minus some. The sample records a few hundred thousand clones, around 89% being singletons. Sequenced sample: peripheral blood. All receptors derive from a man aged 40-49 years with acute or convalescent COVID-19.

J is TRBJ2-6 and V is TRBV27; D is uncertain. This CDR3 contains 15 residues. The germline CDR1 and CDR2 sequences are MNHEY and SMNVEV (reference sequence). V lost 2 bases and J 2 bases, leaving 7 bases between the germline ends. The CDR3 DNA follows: TGTGCCAGCAGTTTACTCCTCCCTGGGGCCAACGTCCTGACTTTC. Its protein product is CASSLLLPGANVLTF.

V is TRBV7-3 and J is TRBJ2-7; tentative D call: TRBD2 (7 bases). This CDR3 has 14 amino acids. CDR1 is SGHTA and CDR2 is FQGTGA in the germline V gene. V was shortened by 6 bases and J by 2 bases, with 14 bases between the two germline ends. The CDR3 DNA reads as TGTGCCAGCAGGGTAGGGGGGGCCCCCTACGAGCAGTACTTC. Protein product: CASRVGGAPYEQYF.

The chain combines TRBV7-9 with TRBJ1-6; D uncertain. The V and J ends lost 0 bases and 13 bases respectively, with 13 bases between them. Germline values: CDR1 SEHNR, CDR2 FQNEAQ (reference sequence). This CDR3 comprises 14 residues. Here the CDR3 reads CASSLARPEGPLHF. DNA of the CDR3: TGTGCCAGCAGCTTAGCGCGCCCGGAGGGCCCCCTCCACTTT.

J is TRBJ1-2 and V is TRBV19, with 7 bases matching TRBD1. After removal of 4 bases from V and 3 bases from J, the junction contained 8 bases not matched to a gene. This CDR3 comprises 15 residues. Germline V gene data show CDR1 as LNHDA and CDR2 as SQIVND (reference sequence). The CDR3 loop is CASSTSSGTDYGYTF. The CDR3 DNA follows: TGTGCCAGTAGTACCTCCTCCGGGACAGACTATGGCTACACCTTC.

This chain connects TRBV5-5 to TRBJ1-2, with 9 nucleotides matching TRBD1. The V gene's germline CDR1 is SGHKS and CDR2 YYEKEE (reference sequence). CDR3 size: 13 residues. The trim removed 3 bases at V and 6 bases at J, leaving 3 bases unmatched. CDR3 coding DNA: TGTGCCAGCAGCTCGCGGACAGGGGATGGCTACACCTTC. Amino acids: CASSSRTGDGYTF.

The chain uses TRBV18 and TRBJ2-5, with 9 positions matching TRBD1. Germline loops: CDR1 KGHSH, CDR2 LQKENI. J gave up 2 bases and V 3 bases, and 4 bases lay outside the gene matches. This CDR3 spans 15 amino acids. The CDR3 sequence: CASSPFGTGQETQYF. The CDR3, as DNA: TGTGCCAGCTCACCCTTCGGGACAGGGCAAGAGACCCAGTACTTC.

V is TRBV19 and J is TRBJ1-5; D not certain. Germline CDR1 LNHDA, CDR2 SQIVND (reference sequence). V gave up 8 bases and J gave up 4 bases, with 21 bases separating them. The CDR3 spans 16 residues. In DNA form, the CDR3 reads TGTGCCAGTCTGCCCCCTGGCGGGAGGCCAAATCAGCCCCAGCATTTT. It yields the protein CASLPPGGRPNQPQHF.

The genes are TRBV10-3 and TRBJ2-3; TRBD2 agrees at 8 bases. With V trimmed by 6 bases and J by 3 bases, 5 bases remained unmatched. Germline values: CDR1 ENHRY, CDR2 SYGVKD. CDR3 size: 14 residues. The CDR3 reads CAIRAGASTDTQYF. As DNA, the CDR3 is TGTGCCATCAGAGCGGGAGCATCGACAGATACGCAGTATTTT.

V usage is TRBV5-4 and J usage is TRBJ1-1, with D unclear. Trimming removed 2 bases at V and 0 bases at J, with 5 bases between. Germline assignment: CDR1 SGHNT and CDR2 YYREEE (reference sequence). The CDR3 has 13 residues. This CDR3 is CASSLTLNTEAFF. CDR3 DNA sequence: TGTGCCAGCAGCTTAACACTGAACACTGAAGCTTTCTTT.

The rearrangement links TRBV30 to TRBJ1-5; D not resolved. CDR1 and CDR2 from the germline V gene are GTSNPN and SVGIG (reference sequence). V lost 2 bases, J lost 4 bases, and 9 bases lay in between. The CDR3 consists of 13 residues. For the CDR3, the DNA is TGTGCCTGGAGTAAGTCGCGGAATCAGCCCCAGCATTTT. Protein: CAWSKSRNQPQHF.

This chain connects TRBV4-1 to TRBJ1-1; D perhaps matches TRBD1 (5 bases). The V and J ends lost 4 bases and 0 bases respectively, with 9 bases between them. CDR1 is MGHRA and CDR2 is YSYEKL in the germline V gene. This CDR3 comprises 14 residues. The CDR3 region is CASSLKTVNTEAFF. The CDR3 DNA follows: TGCGCCAGCAGCCTAAAGACAGTGAACACTGAAGCTTTCTTT.

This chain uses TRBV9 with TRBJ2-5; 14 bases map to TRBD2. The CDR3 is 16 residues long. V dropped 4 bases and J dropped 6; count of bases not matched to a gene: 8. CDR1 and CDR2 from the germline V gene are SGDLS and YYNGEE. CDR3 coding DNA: TGTGCCAGCAGCCCCCGACTAGCGGGAGGGTTACAGACCCAGTACTTC. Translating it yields CASSPRLAGGLQTQYF.

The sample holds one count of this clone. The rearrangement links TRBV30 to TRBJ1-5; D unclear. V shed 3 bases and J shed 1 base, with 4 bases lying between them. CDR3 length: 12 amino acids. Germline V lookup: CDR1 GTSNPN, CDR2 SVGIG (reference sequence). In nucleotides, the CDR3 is TGTGCCTGGAGCACAAGCAATCAGCCCCAGCATTTT. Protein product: CAWSTSNQPQHF.

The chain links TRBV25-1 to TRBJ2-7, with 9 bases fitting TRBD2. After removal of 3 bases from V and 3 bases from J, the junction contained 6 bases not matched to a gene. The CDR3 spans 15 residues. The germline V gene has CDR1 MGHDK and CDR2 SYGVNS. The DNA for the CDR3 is TGTGCCAGCAGTGATCGCAGCGGGGGGAACTACGAGCAGTACTTC. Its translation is CASSDRSGGNYEQYF.

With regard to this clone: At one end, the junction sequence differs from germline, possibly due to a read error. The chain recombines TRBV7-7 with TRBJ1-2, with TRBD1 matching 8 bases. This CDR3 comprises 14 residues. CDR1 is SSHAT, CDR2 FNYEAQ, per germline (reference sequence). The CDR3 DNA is TGTGCTAGCAGCTTATCACAGGGGGTGGGAGGCTACACCTTC. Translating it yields CASSLSQGVGGYTF. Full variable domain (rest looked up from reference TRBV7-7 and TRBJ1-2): GAGVSQSPRYKVTKRGQDVTLRCDPISSHATLYWYQQALGQGPEFLTYFNYEAQPDKSGLPSDRFSAERPEGSISTLTIQRTEQRDSAMYRCASSLSQGVGGYTFGSGTRLTVV.

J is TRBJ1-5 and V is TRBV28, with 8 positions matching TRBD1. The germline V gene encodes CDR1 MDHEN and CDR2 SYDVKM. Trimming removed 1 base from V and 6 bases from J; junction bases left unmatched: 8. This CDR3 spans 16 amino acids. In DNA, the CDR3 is TGTGCCAGCAGTTTATACTGGCAGGGGGCGACTCAGCCCCAGCATTTT. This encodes CASSLYWQGATQPQHF.

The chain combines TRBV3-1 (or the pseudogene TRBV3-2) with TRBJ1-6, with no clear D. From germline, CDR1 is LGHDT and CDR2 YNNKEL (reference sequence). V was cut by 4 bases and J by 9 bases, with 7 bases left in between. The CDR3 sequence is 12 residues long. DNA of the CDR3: TGTGCCAGCAGCCCTCAGTTTTCACCCCTCCACTTT. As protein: CASSPQFSPLHF.

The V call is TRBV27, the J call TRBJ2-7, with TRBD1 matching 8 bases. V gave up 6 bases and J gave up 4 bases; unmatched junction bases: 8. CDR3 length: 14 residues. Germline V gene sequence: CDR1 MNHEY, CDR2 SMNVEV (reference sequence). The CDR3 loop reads CASRAGGAGYEQYF. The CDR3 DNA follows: TGTGCCAGCAGGGCAGGGGGCGCGGGGTACGAGCAGTACTTC.

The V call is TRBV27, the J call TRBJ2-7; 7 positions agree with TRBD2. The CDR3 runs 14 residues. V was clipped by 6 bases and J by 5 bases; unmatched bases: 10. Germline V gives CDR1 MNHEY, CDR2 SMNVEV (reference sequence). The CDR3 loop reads CASSPGRERDEQYF. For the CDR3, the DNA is TGTGCCAGCAGCCCGGGGCGGGAGAGGGACGAGCAGTACTTC.

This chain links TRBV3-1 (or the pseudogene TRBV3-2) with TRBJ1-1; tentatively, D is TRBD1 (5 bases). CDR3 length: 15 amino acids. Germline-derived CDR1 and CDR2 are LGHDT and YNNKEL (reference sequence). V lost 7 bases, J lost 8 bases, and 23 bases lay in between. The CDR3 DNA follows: TGTGCCAGCACCTGGTCGGCGGGACCGCCGTGGGAAGCTTTCTTT. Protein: CASTWSAGPPWEAFF.

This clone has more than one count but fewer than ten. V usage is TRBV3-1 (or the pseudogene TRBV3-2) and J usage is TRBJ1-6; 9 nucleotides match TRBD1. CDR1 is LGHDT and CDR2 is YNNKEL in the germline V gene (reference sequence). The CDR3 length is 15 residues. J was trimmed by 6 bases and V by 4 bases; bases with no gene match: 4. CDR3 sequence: CASSPGQGGNSPLHF. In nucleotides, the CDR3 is TGTGCCAGCAGCCCGGGACAGGGAGGTAATTCACCCCTCCACTTT.

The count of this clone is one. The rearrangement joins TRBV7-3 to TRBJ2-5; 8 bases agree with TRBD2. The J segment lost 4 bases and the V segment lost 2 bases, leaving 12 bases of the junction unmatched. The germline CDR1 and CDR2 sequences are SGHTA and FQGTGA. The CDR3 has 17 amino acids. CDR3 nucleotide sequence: TGTGCCAGCAGCTTAGGGTCCAGCGGGAGTGGGAGAGAGACCCAGTACTTC. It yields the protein CASSLGSSGSGRETQYF.

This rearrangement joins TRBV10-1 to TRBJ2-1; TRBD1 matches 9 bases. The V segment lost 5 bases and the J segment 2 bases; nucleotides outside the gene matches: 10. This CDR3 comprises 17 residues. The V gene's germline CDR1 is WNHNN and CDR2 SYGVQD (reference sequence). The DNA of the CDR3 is TGCGCCAGCAGTCAAAGACACAGGGGGCCAGCCTACAATGAGCAGTTCTTC. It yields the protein CASSQRHRGPAYNEQFF.

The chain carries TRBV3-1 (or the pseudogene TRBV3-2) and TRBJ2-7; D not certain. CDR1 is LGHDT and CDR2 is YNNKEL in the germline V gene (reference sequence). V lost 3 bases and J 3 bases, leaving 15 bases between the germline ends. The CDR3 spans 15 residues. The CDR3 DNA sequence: TGTGCCAGCAGCCACAGTGTGTCAGGAAACTACGAGCAGTACTTC. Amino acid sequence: CASSHSVSGNYEQYF.

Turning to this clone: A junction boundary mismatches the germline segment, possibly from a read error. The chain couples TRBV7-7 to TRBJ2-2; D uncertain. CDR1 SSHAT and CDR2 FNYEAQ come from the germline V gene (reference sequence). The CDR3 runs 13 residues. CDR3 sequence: CASSLTFAGELFF. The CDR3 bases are TGTGCTAGCAGCTTAACTTTCGCCGGGGAGCTGTTTTTT.

This CDR3 reads CASSWRVAWAAPGKVQETQYF. The CDR3 nucleotides read TGTGCCAGCAGTTGGCGGGTTGCTTGGGCCGCGCCGGGGAAGGTCCAAGAGACCCAGTACTTC. The J gene is TRBJ2-5, the V gene TRBV27; tentative D call: TRBD2 (5 bases). The CDR3 is 21 residues long. Germline CDR1 and CDR2: MNHEY and SMNVEV (reference sequence). V was pared by 4 bases and J by 1 base, with 31 bases between.

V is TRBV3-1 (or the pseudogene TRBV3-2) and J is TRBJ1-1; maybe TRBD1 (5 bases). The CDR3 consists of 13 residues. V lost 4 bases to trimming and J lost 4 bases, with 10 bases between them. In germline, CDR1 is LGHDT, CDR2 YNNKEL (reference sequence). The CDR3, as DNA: TGTGCCAGCAGCCTCAGGGTGAGCACTGAAGCTTTCTTT. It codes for CASSLRVSTEAFF.

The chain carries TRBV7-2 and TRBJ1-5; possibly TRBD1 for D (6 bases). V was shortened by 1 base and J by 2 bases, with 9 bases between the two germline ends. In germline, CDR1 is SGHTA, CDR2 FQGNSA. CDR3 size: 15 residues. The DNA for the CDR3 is TGTGCCAGCAGCTTAGGGGGGGGGCGCAATCAGCCCCAGCATTTT. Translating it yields CASSLGGGRNQPQHF.

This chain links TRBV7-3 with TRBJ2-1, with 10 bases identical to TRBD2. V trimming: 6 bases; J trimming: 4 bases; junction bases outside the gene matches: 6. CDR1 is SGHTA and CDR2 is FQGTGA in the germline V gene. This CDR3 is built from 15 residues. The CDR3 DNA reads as TGTGCCAGCAGTGCCGGGACTAGCGCGTACAATGAGCAGTTCTTC. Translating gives CASSAGTSAYNEQFF. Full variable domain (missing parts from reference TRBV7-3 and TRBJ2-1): GAGVSQTPSNKVTEKGKYVELRCDPISGHTALYWYRQSLGQGPEFLIYFQGTGAADDSGLPNDRFFAVRPEGSVSTLKIQRTERGDSAVYLCASSAGTSAYNEQFFGPGTRLTVL.

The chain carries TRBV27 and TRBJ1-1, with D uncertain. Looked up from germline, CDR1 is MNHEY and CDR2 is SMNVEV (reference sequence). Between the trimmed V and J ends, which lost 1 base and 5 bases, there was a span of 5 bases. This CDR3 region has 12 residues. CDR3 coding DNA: TGTGCCAGCAGTTTATACGGTACTGAAGCTTTCTTT. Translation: CASSLYGTEAFF.

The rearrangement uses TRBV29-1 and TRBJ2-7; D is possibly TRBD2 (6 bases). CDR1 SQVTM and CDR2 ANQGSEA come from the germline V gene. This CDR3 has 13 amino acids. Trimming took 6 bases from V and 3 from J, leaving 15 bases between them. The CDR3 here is CSVAGDSHYEQYF. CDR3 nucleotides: TGCAGCGTCGCCGGGGACTCTCACTACGAGCAGTACTTC.

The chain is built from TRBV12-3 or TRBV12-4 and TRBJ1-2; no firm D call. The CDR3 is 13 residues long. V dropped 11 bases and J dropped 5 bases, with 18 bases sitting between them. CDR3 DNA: TGTGCCGTAACTCAAGCTTTGACTTATGGCTACACCTTC. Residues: CAVTQALTYGYTF.